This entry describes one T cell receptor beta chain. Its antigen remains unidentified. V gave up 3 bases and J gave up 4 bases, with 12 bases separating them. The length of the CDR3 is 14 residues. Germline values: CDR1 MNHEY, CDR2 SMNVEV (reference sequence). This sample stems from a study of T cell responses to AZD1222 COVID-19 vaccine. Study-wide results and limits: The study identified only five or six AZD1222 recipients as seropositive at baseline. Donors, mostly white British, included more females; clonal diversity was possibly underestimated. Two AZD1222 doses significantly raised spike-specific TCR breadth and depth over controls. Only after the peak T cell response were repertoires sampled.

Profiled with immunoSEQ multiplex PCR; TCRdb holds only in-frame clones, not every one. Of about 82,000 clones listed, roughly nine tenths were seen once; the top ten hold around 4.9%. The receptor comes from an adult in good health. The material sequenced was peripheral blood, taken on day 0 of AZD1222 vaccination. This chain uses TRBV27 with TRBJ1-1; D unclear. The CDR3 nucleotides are TGTGCCAGCAGTTTGAGGGCGGGAATCACTGAAGCTTTCTTT. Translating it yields CASSLRAGITEAFF.